This T cell receptor (beta chain) appears in the sequencing data of a study of shared clonotypes between healthy human individuals. On the study more broadly: Plates per donor: three CD4 naive, three CD4 memory, two CD8 naive, one CD8 memory.

Nashville, Tennessee was home to all donors, each a Caucasian adult. CD8 memory merged CD45RO+ cells and CCR7-negative CD45RA+ TemRA cells into one population. Libraries were prepared by immunoSEQ multiplex PCR; TCRdb keeps only in-frame clonotypes and omits some of them. The data hold about 110,000 clones, with approximately 70% observed a single time. This clone occurred a few times. Source material: memory CD8+ T cells sorted from blood. As for subset: CD45RO+ cells pooled with CCR7-negative TemRA cells. The sequence was obtained from a woman aged 25-40 years in good health.

The CDR3 reads CASSDSEGSGSPLHF. CDR3 bases: TGTGCCAGCAGTGACTCAGAGGGGTCCGGTTCACCCCTCCACTTT. The chain joins TRBV6-4 to TRBJ1-6, with TRBD1 as a possible D gene (5 bases). Looked up from germline, CDR1 is MRHNA and CDR2 is SNTAGT. This CDR3 has 15 residues. Trimming removed 0 bases at V and 9 bases at J, with 12 bases between.